The source of this TCR beta chain is a study of T cell clones after liver transplantation. Study details: TCRbeta sequencing after a pre-transplant mixed lymphocyte reaction identified graft-donor-reactive clones, later tracked in post-transplant blood.

Broader study findings: Small, mixed patient groups and varying post-transplant times limit these conclusions. The donor-reactive repertoire was only partly measurable in a couple of subjects, lacking donor cells. Rather than being deleted, graft donor-reactive T cells may have moved into the graft.

The CDR3 has 15 residues. CDR1 is SGHRS and CDR2 is YFSETQ in the germline V gene. V lost 3 bases to trimming and J lost 7 bases; unmatched junction nucleotides: 10. Only in-frame clones appear in the TCRdb table, and some are missing; sequencing was by immunoSEQ multiplex PCR. The sample lists tens of thousands of clones, over 70% seen once, with 15% in the top ten. This clone was seen a single time. No antigen is known for it. The sample was CD4+ T cells from blood, taken before liver transplant. V usage is TRBV5-1 and J usage is TRBJ2-1; 7 nucleotides align to TRBD1. The receptor's source is a human donor who received a liver transplant. CDR3 region: CASSSRQGYGNEQFF. The CDR3 DNA sequence: TGCGCCAGCAGCTCAAGACAGGGATATGGGAATGAGCAGTTCTTC.